This is a list of T cell receptor beta chains from one sample in a study of CD8+ T cells in alopecia areata. Method: immunoSEQ multiplex PCR; TCRdb's copy keeps in-frame clones and lacks some. This table holds 100,000 to 150,000 clones, about 59% found once. The starting material was CD4+ T cells sorted from blood, obtained at week 4, from a patient treated with tofacitinib. The source of these receptors is a human donor with alopecia areata. CDR3s include the opening cysteine and the closing phenylalanine or tryptophan. A D gene is named only where the DNA matches it firmly. The size entry is marked missing in some rows and otherwise reads once, few, many or a size class.

j_call	clone_size	d_call	v_call	cdr3_nt	cdr3_aa
TRBJ2-7	-	TRBD1	TRBV11-2	TGTGCCAGCAGCCTCACCGGAGTGGGGACAGGGGAGGGGCAGTACTTC	CASSLTGVGTGEGQYF
TRBJ2-1	-	TRBD1	TRBV29-1	TGCAGCGTTGACGAGGGGGCCTCCTACAATGAGCAGTTCTTC	CSVDEGASYNEQFF
TRBJ2-7	-	TRBD1	TRBV9	TGTGCCAGCAGCGCCAGACAGGGAACGGCCGAGCAGTACTTC	CASSARQGTAEQYF
TRBJ2-1	-	TRBD1	TRBV6-6	TGTGCCAGCAGGACAGGGGGCAGCGCGGGATATGTCTTC	CASRTGGSAGYVF
TRBJ2-3	few	TRBD2	TRBV29-1	TGCAGCGGAATAGCGGGGGGGCTTGGAGATACGCAGTATTTT	CSGIAGGLGDTQYF
TRBJ2-1	-	TRBD2	TRBV30	TGTGCCTGGAGAGACCCAGGACTAGGCTCCTACAATGAGCAGTTCTTC	CAWRDPGLGSYNEQFF
TRBJ2-4	few	TRBD2	TRBV28	TGTGCCAGCAGTTCAAAACTAGCGGGAGACGGCATTCAGTACTTC	CASSSKLAGDGIQYF
TRBJ2-1	once	-	TRBV27	TGTGCCACCATGGAGGCCCTCTCCTACAATGAGCAGTTCTTC	CATMEALSYNEQFF
TRBJ2-5	-	-	TRBV29-1	TGCAGCGTTGCTCGGCAGATCCAAGAGACCCAGTACTTC	CSVARQIQETQYF
TRBJ2-3	-	TRBD1	TRBV10-3	TGTGCCATCAGTGAGCTAGAGGGGGCCACAGATACGCAGTATTTT	CAISELEGATDTQYF
TRBJ1-1	-	TRBD1	TRBV10-3	TGTGCCATCACTTTGGACAGGGTAGGTGAAGCTTTCTTT	CAITLDRVGEAFF
TRBJ1-2	-	-	TRBV20-1	TGCGGACCAGGGTCCCCTGGCTACACCTTC	CGPGSPGYTF
TRBJ2-3	few	-	TRBV29-1	TGCAGCGTTGAAAGGGCAGATACGCAGTATTTT	CSVERADTQYF
TRBJ1-2	-	TRBD1	TRBV6-6	TGTGCCAGCAGTTCATGGACAGGGAACTATGGCTACACCTTC	CASSSWTGNYGYTF
TRBJ2-3	few	TRBD1	TRBV2	TGTGCCAGCAGGGACAGGGCAGATACGCAGTATTTT	CASRDRADTQYF